Presented here are 26 T cell receptor beta chains from one specimen sequenced in a study of Ad26.COV2.S vaccination and SARS-CoV-2 variants. The repertoire was sequenced with immunoSEQ multiplex PCR; TCRdb's copy has only in-frame clones and lacks some. The sample has about 350,000 clones; 92% are singletons. The starting material was peripheral blood, obtained after recovery from COVID-19. Source of these receptors: a human donor who had recovered from COVID-19.

The genes are TRBV27 and TRBJ1-4; no reliable D call. Trimming removed 1 base at V and 0 bases at J, with 9 bases between. Germline lookup yields CDR1 MNHEY and CDR2 SMNVEV (reference sequence). The CDR3 runs to 16 residues. CDR3 bases: TGTGCCAGCAGTTTATTCCCCGAAGCAACTAATGAAAAACTGTTTTTT. Residues: CASSLFPEATNEKLFF.

This clone was observed at least ten times. The chain combines TRBV5-4 with TRBJ1-3, with 7 bases matching TRBD1. CDR1 is SGHNT, CDR2 YYREEE, per germline (reference sequence). This CDR3 contains 16 residues. The ends lost 2 bases at V and 0 bases at J; junction bases unmatched: 5. In DNA, the CDR3 is TGTGCCAGCAGCTTAGGAGGGACAGCCTCTGGAAACACCATATATTTT. It encodes CASSLGGTASGNTIYF.

This chain joins TRBV6-6 and TRBJ1-2; 10 bases match TRBD1. This CDR3 is built from 14 residues. The trim removed 7 bases at V and 0 bases at J, leaving 2 bases unmatched. In germline, CDR1 is MNHNY, CDR2 SVGAGI (reference sequence). CDR3 bases: TGTGCCAGCAAGACAGGGGGCACTAACTATGGCTACACCTTC. This codes for CASKTGGTNYGYTF.

The rearrangement uses TRBV6-5 and TRBJ1-1, with TRBD1 as a possible D gene (5 bases). V was trimmed by 7 bases and J by 5 bases, leaving 14 bases between them. The germline V gene has CDR1 MNHEY and CDR2 SVGAGI. This CDR3 is built from 13 residues. The CDR3 reads CASTIGGKTEAFF. As DNA, the CDR3 is TGTGCCAGCACCATCGGGGGGAAAACTGAAGCTTTCTTT.

V gene TRBV3-1 (or the pseudogene TRBV3-2) combines with J gene TRBJ1-4, with 10 bases identical to TRBD1. Looked up from germline, CDR1 is LGHDT and CDR2 is YNNKEL (reference sequence). V shed 4 bases and J 6 bases; nucleotides not matched to a gene: 8. There are 16 residues in the CDR3. CDR3 nucleotide sequence: TGTGCCAGCAGCCTGTCCCGGGGACAGGGGCATGAAAAACTGTTTTTT. Its protein is CASSLSRGQGHEKLFF.

V and J are TRBV6-5 and TRBJ2-2; TRBD2 agrees at 8 bases. The CDR3 sequence is 14 residues long. After removal of 6 bases from V and 1 base from J, the junction contained 1 base not matched to a gene. The germline gives CDR1 MNHEY, CDR2 SVGAGI. For the CDR3, the DNA is TGTGCCAGCAGCCGGGAGGGGAACACCGGGGAGCTGTTTTTT. Protein: CASSREGNTGELFF.

The V call is TRBV5-4, the J call TRBJ2-1; 12 nucleotides line up with TRBD1. Germline V CDR1 and CDR2: SGHNT, YYREEE (reference sequence). Trimming cost V 3 bases and J 9 bases; bases outside gene matches: 4. The CDR3 consists of 14 residues. The CDR3 loop reads CASSSGQGATEQFF. In DNA, the CDR3 is TGTGCCAGCAGCTCGGGACAGGGGGCGACTGAGCAGTTCTTC.

The chain carries TRBV18 and TRBJ2-7; 9 bases match TRBD2. Trimming at V came to 3 bases and at J to 1 base, leaving 7 bases not matched to a gene. Germline V lookup: CDR1 KGHSH, CDR2 LQKENI. The CDR3 is 16 amino acids. The CDR3 here is CASSPVAGATSYEQYF. The CDR3, as DNA: TGTGCCAGCTCACCGGTAGCGGGGGCGACTTCCTACGAGCAGTACTTC.

This chain links TRBV10-2 with TRBJ2-5; D might be TRBD2 (6 bases). V shed 3 bases and J shed 5 bases, with 13 bases lying between them. Looked up from germline, CDR1 is WSHSY and CDR2 is SAAADI. The CDR3 runs to 14 residues. CDR3 DNA: TGCGCCAGCAGTGACGGGGGTTTAGAGGAGACCCAGTACTTC. The encoded protein is CASSDGGLEETQYF.

The CDR3 spells CASSLETGPNSPLHF. The CDR3 coding sequence is TGTGCCAGCAGCTTAGAAACCGGGCCTAATTCACCCCTCCACTTT. V usage is TRBV7-2 and J usage is TRBJ1-6; D is ambiguous. The CDR3 runs 15 residues. The germline CDR1 and CDR2 sequences are SGHTA and FQGNSA. V was cut by 1 base and J by 6 bases, with 10 bases left in between.

The chain has TRBV18 and TRBJ1-2, with D maybe TRBD1 (5 bases). The CDR3 spans 14 residues. Germline values: CDR1 KGHSH, CDR2 LQKENI. V lost 6 bases to trimming and J lost 11 bases, with 22 bases between them. CDR3 in amino acids: CASSGRTKEIGYTF. In DNA form, the CDR3 reads TGTGCCAGCTCGGGGAGGACAAAAGAAATCGGTTACACCTTC.

This rearrangement joins TRBV2 to TRBJ2-5, with TRBD1 identical over 10 bases. Unmatched junction bases numbered 13, after V lost 4 bases and J lost 5 bases. The germline V gene encodes CDR1 SNHLY and CDR2 FYNNEI. The CDR3 loop spans 17 amino acids. The CDR3 here is CASSAFQTGGNMETQYF. The CDR3 nucleotides read TGTGCCAGCAGTGCCTTCCAGACAGGGGGCAATATGGAGACCCAGTACTTC.

V gene TRBV12-3 or TRBV12-4 combines with J gene TRBJ1-2; D is ambiguous. Trimming removed 5 bases at V and 6 bases at J, with 7 bases between. CDR3 length: 11 residues. CDR3 sequence (DNA): TGTGCCAGCAGTCTCCAGGATGGCTACACCTTC. It is translated as CASSLQDGYTF.

This clone was counted once. Other nucleotide sequences from this sample produce the same CDR3. The J gene is TRBJ2-5, the V gene TRBV6-6; tentatively, D is TRBD1 (6 bases). Germline CDR1 reads MNHNY; CDR2 reads SVGAGI (reference sequence). The CDR3 spans 14 residues. Trimming took 6 bases from V and 6 from J, leaving 17 bases between them. The CDR3 is CASSSYRAIKTQYF. As DNA, the CDR3 is TGTGCCAGCAGCTCTTACAGGGCGATTAAGACCCAGTACTTC.

The V gene is TRBV4-3, the J gene TRBJ1-5; tentative D call: TRBD1 (5 bases). The CDR3 has 14 residues. Germline V gene sequence: CDR1 LGHNA, CDR2 YSLEER. The ends were cut back, 0 bases at V and 7 bases at J, with 10 bases in the middle. CDR3 in amino acids: CASSQEEGRQPQHF. The CDR3 DNA reads TGCGCCAGCAGCCAAGAGGAGGGGAGGCAGCCCCAGCATTTT.

V gene TRBV3-1 (or the pseudogene TRBV3-2) combines with J gene TRBJ1-1, with D perhaps TRBD1 (6 bases). Germline-derived CDR1 and CDR2 are LGHDT and YNNKEL (reference sequence). V was trimmed by 2 bases and J by 0 bases, leaving 7 bases between them. This CDR3 is 14 amino acids long. CDR3 coding DNA: TGTGCCAGCAGCCAACGGACAGTGAACACTGAAGCTTTCTTT. Its protein is CASSQRTVNTEAFF.

The chain recombines TRBV4-3 with TRBJ2-1; 13 bases are a match to TRBD2. Germline assignment: CDR1 LGHNA and CDR2 YSLEER. This CDR3 has 15 residues. J was trimmed by 8 bases and V by 1 base; bases with no gene match: 2. The CDR3 loop reads CASSQAGTSGDEQFF. For the CDR3, the DNA is TGCGCCAGCAGCCAAGCAGGGACTAGCGGGGATGAGCAGTTCTTC.

This chain connects TRBV12-3 or TRBV12-4 to TRBJ2-1, with D uncertain. V lost 3 bases to trimming and J lost 12 bases, with 12 bases between them. CDR3 length: 12 residues. CDR3: CASSLRGYGQFF. The CDR3 DNA reads TGTGCCAGCAGTTTGCGCGGATATGGGCAGTTCTTC.

V usage is TRBV19 and J usage is TRBJ2-7; 11 nucleotides align to TRBD1. Germline values: CDR1 LNHDA, CDR2 SQIVND (reference sequence). CDR3 length: 17 amino acids. V lost 3 bases, J lost 0 bases, and 7 bases stayed unmatched. As DNA, the CDR3 is TGTGCCAGTAGTATGAGAGGGACAGGGGGTCTCTCCTACGAGCAGTACTTC. Translating gives CASSMRGTGGLSYEQYF.

This chain uses TRBV5-6 with TRBJ1-5; D gene unclear. Germline V gene lookup returns CDR1 SGHDT and CDR2 YYEEEE. This CDR3 comprises 13 residues. The V and J ends lost 4 bases and 7 bases respectively, with 12 bases between them. This chain's CDR3 is CASSPGISQPQHF. The CDR3 bases are TGTGCCAGCAGCCCGGGTATCAGCCAGCCCCAGCATTTT.

CDR3 amino acids: CASSLVPGAGELFF. The CDR3 bases are TGTGCCAGCAGCTTGGTCCCTGGAGCCGGGGAGCTGTTTTTT. The rearrangement joins TRBV5-4 to TRBJ2-2, with no clear D. Trimming took off 0 bases at V and 6 bases at J, with 9 bases between the two ends. The CDR3 is made up of 14 amino acids. Germline V gene lookup returns CDR1 SGHNT and CDR2 YYREEE (reference sequence).

CDR3 sequence: CAGSLEQGSYEQYF. The CDR3 region has the DNA TGTGCCGGCTCGTTGGAACAGGGGTCCTACGAGCAGTACTTC. The genes are TRBV2 and TRBJ2-7, with 7 bases fitting TRBD1. The CDR3 runs to 14 residues. CDR1 and CDR2 from the germline V gene are SNHLY and FYNNEI. V was clipped by 11 bases and J by 1 base; unmatched bases: 11.

The rearrangement uses TRBV3-1 (or the pseudogene TRBV3-2) and TRBJ1-1, with 9 nucleotides matching TRBD1. Germline-derived CDR1 and CDR2 are LGHDT and YNNKEL (reference sequence). This CDR3 region has 15 residues. V was pared by 4 bases and J by 0 bases, with 3 bases of the junction left unmatched. The CDR3 coding sequence is TGTGCCAGCAGCCCACAGGGGGCTTTGAACACTGAAGCTTTCTTT. It translates to CASSPQGALNTEAFF.

The gene calls are TRBV2 and TRBJ2-1; possible D gene TRBD2, 7 bases. The CDR3 runs to 17 residues. Per germline, CDR1 SNHLY and CDR2 FYNNEI. Trimming took 0 bases from V and 5 from J, leaving 17 bases between them. The CDR3 sequence is CASSEAWWGGLNNEQFF. In DNA, the CDR3 is TGTGCCAGCAGTGAAGCTTGGTGGGGGGGCCTAAACAATGAGCAGTTCTTC.

This sequence joins TRBV5-6 and TRBJ1-3; no definite D call. This CDR3 spans 15 amino acids. The V and J ends lost 4 bases and 0 bases respectively, with 11 bases between them. Germline V gene data show CDR1 as SGHDT and CDR2 as YYEEEE. CDR3 protein: CASSPESSSGNTIYF. DNA for the CDR3: TGTGCCAGCAGCCCCGAGTCGTCCTCTGGAAACACCATATATTTT.

The rearrangement joins TRBV3-1 (or the pseudogene TRBV3-2) to TRBJ2-1, with D possibly matching TRBD2 (6 bases). The CDR3 totals 20 residues. V dropped 1 base and J dropped 0 bases, with 22 bases sitting between them. Looked up from germline, CDR1 is LGHDT and CDR2 is YNNKEL (reference sequence). In nucleotides, the CDR3 is TGTGCCAGCAGCCAAGGACTAGTTATCGAACTCTCAAGCTCCTACAATGAGCAGTTCTTC. Encoded protein: CASSQGLVIELSSSYNEQFF.